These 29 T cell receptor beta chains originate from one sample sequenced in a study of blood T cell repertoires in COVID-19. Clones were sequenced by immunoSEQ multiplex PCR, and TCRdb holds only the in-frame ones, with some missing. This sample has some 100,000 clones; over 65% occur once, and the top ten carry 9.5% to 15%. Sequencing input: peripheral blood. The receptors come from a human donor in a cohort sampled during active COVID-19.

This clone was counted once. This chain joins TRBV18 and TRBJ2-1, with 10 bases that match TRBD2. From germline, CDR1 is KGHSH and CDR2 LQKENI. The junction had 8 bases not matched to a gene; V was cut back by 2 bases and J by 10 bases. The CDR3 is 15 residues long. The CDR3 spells CASSPRLAGVEEQFF. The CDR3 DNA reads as TGTGCCAGCTCACCAAGGCTAGCGGGAGTTGAGGAGCAGTTCTTC.

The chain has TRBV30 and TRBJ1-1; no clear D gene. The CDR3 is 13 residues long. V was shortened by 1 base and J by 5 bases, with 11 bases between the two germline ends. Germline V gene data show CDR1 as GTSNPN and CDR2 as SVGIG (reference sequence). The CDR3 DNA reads TGTGCCTGGAGTGCCCATCCCGGGACTGAAGCTTTCTTT. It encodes CAWSAHPGTEAFF. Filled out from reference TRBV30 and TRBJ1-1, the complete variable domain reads SQTIHQWPATLVQPVGSPLSLECTVEGTSNPNLYWYRQAAGRGLQLLFYSVGIGQISSEVPQNLSASRPQDRQFILSSKKLLLSDSGFYLCAWSAHPGTEAFFGQGTRLTVV.

The CDR3 DNA is TGTGCCAGCAGCTCCTCGGCGGTGAGCTACACCTTC. Residues: CASSSSAVSYTF. The chain joins TRBV7-2 to TRBJ1-2; D unresolved. Germline-derived CDR1 and CDR2 are SGHTA and FQGNSA. The CDR3 covers 12 residues. Trimming cost V 4 bases and J 9 bases, with 12 bases left between them.

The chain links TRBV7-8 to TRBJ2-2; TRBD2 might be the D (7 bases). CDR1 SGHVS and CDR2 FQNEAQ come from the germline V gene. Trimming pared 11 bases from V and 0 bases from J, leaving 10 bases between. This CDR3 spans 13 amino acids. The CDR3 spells CARGGANTGELFF. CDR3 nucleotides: TGTGCCCGAGGGGGGGCGAACACCGGGGAGCTGTTTTTT.

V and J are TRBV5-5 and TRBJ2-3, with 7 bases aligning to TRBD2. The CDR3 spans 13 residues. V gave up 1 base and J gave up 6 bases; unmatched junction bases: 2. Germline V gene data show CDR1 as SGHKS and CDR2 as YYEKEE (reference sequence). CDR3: CASSLREGDTQYF. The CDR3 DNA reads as TGTGCCAGCAGCTTGAGGGAGGGGGATACGCAGTATTTT.

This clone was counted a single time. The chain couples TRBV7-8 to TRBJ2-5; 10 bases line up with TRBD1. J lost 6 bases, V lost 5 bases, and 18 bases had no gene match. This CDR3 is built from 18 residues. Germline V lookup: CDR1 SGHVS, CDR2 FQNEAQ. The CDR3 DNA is TGTGCCAGCAGCCTACGAACTACGATGGACAGGGGGATTCAGACCCAGTACTTC. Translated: CASSLRTTMDRGIQTQYF. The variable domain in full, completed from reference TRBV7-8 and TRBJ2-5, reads GAGVSQSPRYKVAKRGQDVALRCDPISGHVSLFWYQQALGQGPEFLTYFQNEAQLDKSGLPSDRFFAERPEGSVSTLKIQRTQQEDSAVYLCASSLRTTMDRGIQTQYFGPGTRLLVL.

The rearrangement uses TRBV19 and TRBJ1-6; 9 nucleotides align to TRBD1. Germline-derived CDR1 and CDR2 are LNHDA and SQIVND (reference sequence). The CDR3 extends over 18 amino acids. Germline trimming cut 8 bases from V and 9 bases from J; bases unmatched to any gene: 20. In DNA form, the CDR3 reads TGTGCCAGTCAACGGGGACAGGGTTCCATCCTACTAGGTTCACCCCTCCACTTT. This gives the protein CASQRGQGSILLGSPLHF.

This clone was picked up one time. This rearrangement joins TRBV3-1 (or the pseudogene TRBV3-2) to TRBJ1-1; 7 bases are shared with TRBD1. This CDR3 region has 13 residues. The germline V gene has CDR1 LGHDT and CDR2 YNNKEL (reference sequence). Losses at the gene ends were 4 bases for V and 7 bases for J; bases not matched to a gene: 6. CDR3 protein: CASSRGTAIEAFF. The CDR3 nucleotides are TGTGCCAGCAGCCGAGGGACAGCTATTGAAGCTTTCTTT.

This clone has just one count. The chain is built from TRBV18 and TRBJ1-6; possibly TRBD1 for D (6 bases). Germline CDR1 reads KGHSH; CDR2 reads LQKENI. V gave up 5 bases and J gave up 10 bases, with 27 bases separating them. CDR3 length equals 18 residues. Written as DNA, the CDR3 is TGTGCCAGCTCATCACTCCCGGGCCCCCCCCCGGGGGGCTCACCCCTCCACTTT. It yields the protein CASSSLPGPPPGGSPLHF.

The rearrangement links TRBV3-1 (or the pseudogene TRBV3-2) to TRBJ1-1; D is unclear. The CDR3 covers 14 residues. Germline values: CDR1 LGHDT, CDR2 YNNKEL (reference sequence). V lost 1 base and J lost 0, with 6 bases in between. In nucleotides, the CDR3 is TGTGCCAGCAGCCAAGGTAGTCTGAACACTGAAGCTTTCTTT. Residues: CASSQGSLNTEAFF.

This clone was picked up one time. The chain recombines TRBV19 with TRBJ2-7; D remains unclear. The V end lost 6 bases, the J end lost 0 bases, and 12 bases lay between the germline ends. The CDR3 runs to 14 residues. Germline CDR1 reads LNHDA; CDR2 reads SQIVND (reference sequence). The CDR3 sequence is CASRLAASSYEQYF. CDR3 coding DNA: TGTGCCAGTAGATTGGCTGCTAGCTCCTACGAGCAGTACTTC.

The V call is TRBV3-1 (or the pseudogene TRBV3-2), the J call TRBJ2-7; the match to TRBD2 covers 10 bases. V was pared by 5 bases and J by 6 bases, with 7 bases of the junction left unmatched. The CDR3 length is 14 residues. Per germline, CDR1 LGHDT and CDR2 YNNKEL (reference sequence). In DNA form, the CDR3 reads TGTGCCAGCAGCAACCTAGCGGGGGTGGGCGAGCAGTACTTC. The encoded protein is CASSNLAGVGEQYF.

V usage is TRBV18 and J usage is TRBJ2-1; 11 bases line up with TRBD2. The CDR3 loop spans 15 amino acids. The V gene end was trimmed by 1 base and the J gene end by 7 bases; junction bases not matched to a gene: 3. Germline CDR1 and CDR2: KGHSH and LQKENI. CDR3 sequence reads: CASSPLAGGHNEQFF. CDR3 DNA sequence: TGTGCCAGCTCACCACTAGCGGGGGGGCATAATGAGCAGTTCTTC.

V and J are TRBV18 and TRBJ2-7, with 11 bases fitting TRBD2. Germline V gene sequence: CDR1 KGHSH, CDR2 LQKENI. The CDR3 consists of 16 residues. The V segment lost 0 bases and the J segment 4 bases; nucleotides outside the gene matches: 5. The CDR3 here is CASSPPTSGGPYEQYF. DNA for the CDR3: TGTGCCAGCTCACCACCAACTAGCGGGGGCCCTTACGAGCAGTACTTC.

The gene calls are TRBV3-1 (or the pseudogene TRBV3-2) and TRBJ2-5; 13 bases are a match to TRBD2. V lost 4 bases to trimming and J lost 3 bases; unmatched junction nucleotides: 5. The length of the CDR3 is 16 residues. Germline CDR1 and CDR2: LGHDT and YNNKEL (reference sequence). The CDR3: CASSPGLAGIKETQYF. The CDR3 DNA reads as TGTGCCAGCAGCCCGGGACTAGCGGGGATAAAAGAGACCCAGTACTTC.

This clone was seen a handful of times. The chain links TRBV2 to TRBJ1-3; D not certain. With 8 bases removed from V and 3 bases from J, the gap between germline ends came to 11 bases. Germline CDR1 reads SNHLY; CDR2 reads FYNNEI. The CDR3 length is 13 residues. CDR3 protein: CASLRRYGNTIYF. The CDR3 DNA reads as TGTGCCAGCCTTAGAAGATATGGAAACACCATATATTTT.

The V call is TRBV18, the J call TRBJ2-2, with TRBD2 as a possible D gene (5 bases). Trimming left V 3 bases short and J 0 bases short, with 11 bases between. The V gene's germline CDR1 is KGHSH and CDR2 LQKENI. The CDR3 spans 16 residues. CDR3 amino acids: CASSPRERTNTGELFF. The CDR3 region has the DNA TGTGCCAGCTCACCCCGGGAACGGACGAACACCGGGGAGCTGTTTTTT.

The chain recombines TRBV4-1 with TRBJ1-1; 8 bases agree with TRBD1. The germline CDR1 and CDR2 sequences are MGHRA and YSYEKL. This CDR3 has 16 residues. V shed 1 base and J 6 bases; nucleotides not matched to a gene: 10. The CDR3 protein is CASSQGQARGQPEAFF. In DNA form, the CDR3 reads TGCGCCAGCAGCCAAGGTCAAGCCAGGGGGCAACCTGAAGCTTTCTTT.

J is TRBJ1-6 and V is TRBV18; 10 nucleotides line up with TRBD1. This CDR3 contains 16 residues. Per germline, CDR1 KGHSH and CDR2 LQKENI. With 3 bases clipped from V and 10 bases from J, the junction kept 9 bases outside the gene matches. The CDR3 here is CASSPGSGTGASPLHF. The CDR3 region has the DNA TGTGCCAGCTCACCCGGGTCGGGGACAGGGGCCTCACCCCTCCACTTT.

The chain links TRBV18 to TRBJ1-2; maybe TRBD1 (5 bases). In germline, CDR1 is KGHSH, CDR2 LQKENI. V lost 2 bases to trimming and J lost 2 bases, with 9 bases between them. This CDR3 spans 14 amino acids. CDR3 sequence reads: CASSPGAENYGYTF. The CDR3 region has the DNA TGTGCCAGCTCACCAGGGGCAGAGAACTATGGCTACACCTTC.

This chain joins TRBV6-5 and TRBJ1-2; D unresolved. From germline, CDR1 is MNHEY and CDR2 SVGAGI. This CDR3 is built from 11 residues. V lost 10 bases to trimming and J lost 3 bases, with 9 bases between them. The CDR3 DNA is TGTGCCACCCAGATCTACTATGGCTACACCTTC. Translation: CATQIYYGYTF.

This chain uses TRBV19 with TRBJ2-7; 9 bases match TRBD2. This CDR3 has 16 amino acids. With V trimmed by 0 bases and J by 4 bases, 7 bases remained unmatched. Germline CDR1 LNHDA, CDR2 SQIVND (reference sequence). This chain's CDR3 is CASSIDGSGRGYEQYF. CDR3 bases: TGTGCCAGTAGTATAGATGGTAGCGGGAGAGGGTACGAGCAGTACTTC.

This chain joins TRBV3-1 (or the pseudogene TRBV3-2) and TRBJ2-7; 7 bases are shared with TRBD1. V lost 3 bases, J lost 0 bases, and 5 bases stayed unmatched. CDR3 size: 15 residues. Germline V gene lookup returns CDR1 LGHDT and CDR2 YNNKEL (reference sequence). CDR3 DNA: TGTGCCAGCAGCCAGCTCAGGGGGATCTCCTACGAGCAGTACTTC. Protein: CASSQLRGISYEQYF.

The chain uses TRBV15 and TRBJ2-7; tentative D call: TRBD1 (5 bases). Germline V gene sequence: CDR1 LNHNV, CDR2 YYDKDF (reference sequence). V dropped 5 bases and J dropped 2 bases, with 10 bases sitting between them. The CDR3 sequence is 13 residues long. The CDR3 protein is CATSLRQTYEQYF. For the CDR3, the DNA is TGTGCCACCAGCCTTCGACAGACCTACGAGCAGTACTTC.

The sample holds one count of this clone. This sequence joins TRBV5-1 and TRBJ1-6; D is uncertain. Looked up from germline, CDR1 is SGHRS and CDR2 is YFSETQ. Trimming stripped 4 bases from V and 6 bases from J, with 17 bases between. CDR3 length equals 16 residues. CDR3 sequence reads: CASSPALQSSNSPLHF. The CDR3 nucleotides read TGCGCCAGCAGCCCCGCCCTACAGTCTTCTAATTCACCCCTCCACTTT.

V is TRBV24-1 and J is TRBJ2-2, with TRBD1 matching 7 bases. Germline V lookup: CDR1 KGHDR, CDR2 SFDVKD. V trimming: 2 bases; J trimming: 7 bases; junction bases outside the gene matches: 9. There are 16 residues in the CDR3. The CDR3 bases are TGTGCCACCAGTGATTCTCGAGGGGGCAATGGCGGGGAGCTGTTTTTT. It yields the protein CATSDSRGGNGGELFF.

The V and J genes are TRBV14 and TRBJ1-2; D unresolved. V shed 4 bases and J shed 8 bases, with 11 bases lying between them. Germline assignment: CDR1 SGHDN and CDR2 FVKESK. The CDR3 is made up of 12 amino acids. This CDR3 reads CASSRSTGGYTF. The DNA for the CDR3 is TGTGCCAGCAGCCGGTCAACGGGAGGCTACACCTTC.

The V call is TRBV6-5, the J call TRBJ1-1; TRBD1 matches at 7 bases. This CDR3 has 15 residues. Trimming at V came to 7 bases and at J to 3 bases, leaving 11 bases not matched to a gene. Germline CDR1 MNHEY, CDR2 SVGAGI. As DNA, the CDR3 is TGTGCCAGCACCGCCAAACAGGGGACGCACACTGAAGCTTTCTTT. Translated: CASTAKQGTHTEAFF.

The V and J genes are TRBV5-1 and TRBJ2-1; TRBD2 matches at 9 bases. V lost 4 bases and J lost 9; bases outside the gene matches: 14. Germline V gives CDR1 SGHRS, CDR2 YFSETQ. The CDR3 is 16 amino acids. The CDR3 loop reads CASSPSGTSLTGEQFF. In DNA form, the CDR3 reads TGCGCCAGCAGCCCCTCCGGGACTAGCCTCACCGGTGAGCAGTTCTTC.